This passage covers 16 T cell receptor beta chains from one sample sequenced in a study of technical replicates of blood from a handful of donors. The assay was immunoSEQ multiplex PCR, and TCRdb's table has in-frame clones only and misses some. The sample consists of 80,000 or so clones, 90% to 97% of them appearing once. The sample was T cells isolated from PBMCs. These receptors were obtained from a human donor in good health.

The chain uses TRBV5-4 and TRBJ2-5; the match to TRBD2 covers 9 bases. The CDR3 spans 16 residues. CDR1 SGHNT and CDR2 YYREEE come from the germline V gene (reference sequence). V lost 1 base to trimming and J lost 4 bases; unmatched junction nucleotides: 8. CDR3 DNA sequence: TGTGCCAGCAGCTTGAACCCTATAGCGGGAGTAGAGACCCAGTACTTC. This codes for CASSLNPIAGVETQYF.

The chain links TRBV25-1 to TRBJ1-5; 10 bases are shared with TRBD1. The trim removed 6 bases at V and 5 bases at J, leaving 1 base unmatched. This CDR3 spans 13 amino acids. Germline CDR1 is MGHDK and CDR2 is SYGVNS. The CDR3 sequence is CASRGQGDQPQHF. For the CDR3, the DNA is TGTGCCAGCAGAGGACAGGGGGATCAGCCCCAGCATTTT.

The chain joins TRBV19 to TRBJ1-1; no clear D gene. The V end lost 5 bases, the J end lost 4 bases, and 11 bases lay between the germline ends. Germline assignment: CDR1 LNHDA and CDR2 SQIVND (reference sequence). The CDR3 length is 13 residues. The CDR3 loop is CASSSGGRTEAFF. The CDR3 DNA sequence: TGTGCCAGTAGTTCCGGAGGGCGCACTGAAGCTTTCTTT.

The CDR3 sequence: CASSDLGQGNEQFF. The CDR3 coding sequence is TGTGCCAGCAGTGATCTCGGGCAGGGGAATGAGCAGTTCTTC. The chain recombines TRBV2 with TRBJ2-1, with a possible D match to TRBD1 (6 bases). The CDR3 has 14 residues. The germline V gene has CDR1 SNHLY and CDR2 FYNNEI. Trimming left V 3 bases short and J 7 bases short, with 13 bases between.

V and J are TRBV27 and TRBJ1-2; a weak D match, TRBD1 (5 bases). Looked up from germline, CDR1 is MNHEY and CDR2 is SMNVEV (reference sequence). Trimming stripped 2 bases from V and 3 bases from J, with 10 bases between. The CDR3 extends over 14 amino acids. The CDR3 DNA reads TGTGCCAGCAGTTTAGGCGGGGCTGACTATGGCTACACCTTC. This encodes CASSLGGADYGYTF.

The J gene is TRBJ2-1, the V gene TRBV29-1, with 10 bases matching TRBD2. The CDR3 covers 13 residues. CDR1 is SQVTM and CDR2 is ANQGSEA in the germline V gene. Trimming took 8 bases from V and 8 from J; bases not matched to a gene: 9. In DNA form, the CDR3 reads TGCAGCCAATCTAGCGGGAGTTTTTATGAGCAGTTCTTC. This translates into CSQSSGSFYEQFF.

The chain carries TRBV5-3 and TRBJ2-1; D is uncertain. TRBV5-3 is filed as an ORF, its function uncertain. V was trimmed by 2 bases and J by 7 bases, leaving 7 bases between them. The CDR3 runs to 12 residues. The CDR3, as DNA: TGTGCCAGAAGCTTAGCCCTAAATGAGCAGTTCTTC. Translation: CARSLALNEQFF.

The V and J genes are TRBV6-1 and TRBJ1-5; the match to TRBD1 covers 11 bases. V was pared by 6 bases and J by 5 bases, with 6 bases of the junction left unmatched. The CDR3 runs to 15 residues. Looked up from germline, CDR1 is MNHNS and CDR2 is SASEGT. The CDR3 DNA follows: TGTGCCAGCAGGGGACAGGGGGAGGGGTATCAGCCCCAGCATTTT. This encodes CASRGQGEGYQPQHF.

The genes are TRBV4-3 and TRBJ2-5; 7 bases agree with TRBD2. This CDR3 has 16 amino acids. The V gene's germline CDR1 is LGHNA and CDR2 YSLEER. Trimming cost V 6 bases and J 5 bases; bases outside gene matches: 15. The CDR3 loop is CASSRDFGEGLETQYF. CDR3 nucleotides: TGCGCCAGCAGTCGGGACTTTGGGGAGGGCCTGGAGACCCAGTACTTC.

The chain is built from TRBV7-2 and TRBJ2-3; tentative D call: TRBD2 (6 bases). The CDR3 is 16 amino acids. The V end was cut by 7 bases, the J end by 2 bases, with 19 bases between. Germline V gene sequence: CDR1 SGHTA, CDR2 FQGNSA. In nucleotides, the CDR3 is TGTGCCAGCACCTGGCCCGGGACGGACTACACAGATACGCAGTATTTT. Translating it yields CASTWPGTDYTDTQYF. The complete variable domain, with remaining parts taken from reference TRBV7-2 and TRBJ2-3, reads GAGVSQSPSNKVTEKGKDVELRCDPISGHTALYWYRQSLGQGLEFLIYFQGNSAPDKSGLPSDRFSAERTGGSVSTLTIQRTQQEDSAVYLCASTWPGTDYTDTQYFGPGTRLTVL.

This chain links TRBV25-1 with TRBJ1-1; no clear D. V was pared by 1 base and J by 4 bases, with 13 bases between. The CDR3 totals 15 residues. Germline values: CDR1 MGHDK, CDR2 SYGVNS. CDR3 protein: CASSESPRDGTEAFF. The DNA of the CDR3 is TGTGCCAGCAGTGAATCCCCCCGGGATGGCACTGAAGCTTTCTTT.

The chain uses TRBV20-1 and TRBJ1-2; D unclear. CDR3 length equals 11 residues. The V end was cut by 1 base, the J end by 7 bases, with 7 bases between. Germline V gene lookup returns CDR1 DFQATT and CDR2 SNEGSKA (reference sequence). The CDR3 loop reads CSARGRSGYTF. The CDR3 DNA is TGCAGTGCTAGAGGCCGTAGTGGCTACACCTTC.

This rearrangement joins TRBV4-1 to TRBJ1-2; 8 positions agree with TRBD1. The length of the CDR3 is 14 residues. Trimming took 2 bases from V and 8 from J; bases not matched to a gene: 7. Germline CDR1 is MGHRA and CDR2 is YSYEKL. This chain's CDR3 is CASSQTQGAQGYTF. CDR3 coding DNA: TGCGCCAGCAGCCAAACCCAGGGGGCTCAAGGCTACACCTTC.

The gene calls are TRBV6-5 and TRBJ2-3; 7 bases are shared with TRBD1. Unmatched junction bases numbered 11, after V lost 4 bases and J lost 4 bases. In germline, CDR1 is MNHEY, CDR2 SVGAGI. The CDR3 is 16 amino acids. CDR3 nucleotide sequence: TGTGCCAGCAGTTTTAGAGGGGGCTATGGGGCAGATACGCAGTATTTT. This codes for CASSFRGGYGADTQYF.

The rearrangement joins TRBV19 to TRBJ1-5; possible D gene TRBD1, 6 bases. Germline values: CDR1 LNHDA, CDR2 SQIVND (reference sequence). The CDR3 loop spans 16 amino acids. V was pared by 10 bases and J by 4 bases, with 23 bases between. CDR3 residues: CATTSFKTGGNQPQHF. CDR3 bases: TGTGCCACCACATCCTTCAAGACAGGTGGGAATCAGCCCCAGCATTTT.

The V call is TRBV4-1, the J call TRBJ2-7; 11 bases are shared with TRBD2. The CDR3 sequence is 18 residues long. Germline V CDR1 and CDR2: MGHRA, YSYEKL. J gave up 1 base and V 2 bases, and 10 bases lay outside the gene matches. The CDR3 nucleotides are TGCGCCAGCAGCCAAAAAAGGCCCCTAGCGGGAGGTTCCTACGAGCAGTACTTC. This encodes CASSQKRPLAGGSYEQYF.